The entry that follows covers one T cell receptor (beta chain) sequence. This table comes from immunoSEQ multiplex PCR, and its TCRdb copy is limited to in-frame clones, with some not included. The sample holds under 200,000 clones, 65% to 90% seen once. This sample is drawn from a study of blood T cell repertoires in COVID-19. Deletions cut 6 bases from V and 4 bases from J, with 24 bases between. The CDR3 runs 17 residues. The germline V gene has CDR1 MDHEN and CDR2 SYDVKM. Input material: peripheral blood. The chain couples TRBV28 to TRBJ1-1; TRBD1 is a possible D gene (5 bases). This TCR derives from a man aged 60-69 years with acute or convalescent COVID-19. The CDR3 sequence: CASRSPPFRVGVTEAFF. The CDR3 DNA reads TGTGCCAGCAGGTCTCCCCCTTTCAGGGTAGGTGTCACTGAAGCTTTCTTT.